Each of the 7 T cell receptor beta chains below was sequenced from the same sample in a study of human T cells and chemical hapten exposure. A single record per CDR3 protein comes from TCRdb applying MiXCR to the RACE reads. The top ten clones hold around 4.2% of a sample with tens of thousands of distinct CDR3 sequences, roughly 10% of them seen once. Time point indicated: patch test 1, 2 weeks after DPC sensitization. As for treatment: therapeutic diphenylcyclopropenone sensitization with weekly scalp DPC. Sample: whole blood, taken in connection with sensitization to the hapten diphenylcyclopropenone (DPC). These receptors were obtained from a woman in her forties or fifties with alopecia areata. Some clones in this sample may be carry-over from other donors' samples.

The chain couples TRBV6-1 to TRBJ1-2; 8 bases fit TRBD1. Per the germline V gene, CDR1 is MNHNS and CDR2 is SASEGT. CDR3 length equals 19 residues. With 8 bases clipped from V and 8 bases from J, the junction kept 28 bases outside the gene matches. The CDR3 is CASQGQGITQTYGYYGYTF. The DNA of the CDR3 is TGTGCCAGCCAAGGACAGGGTATAACTCAGACCTATGGCTATTACGGCTACACCTTC.

This clonotype was observed a handful of times. This rearrangement joins TRBV27 to TRBJ1-4; maybe TRBD1 (5 bases). The CDR3 consists of 13 residues. The germline gives CDR1 MNHEY, CDR2 SMNVEV (reference sequence). V was clipped by 6 bases and J by 8 bases, with 13 bases between them. The CDR3 DNA reads as TGTGCCAGCAGGACCGGGGGACGGGAAAAACTGTTTTTT. This translates into CASRTGGREKLFF. The variable domain in full, with the rest retrieved from reference TRBV27 and TRBJ1-4, is EAQVTQNPRYLITVTGKKLTVTCSQNMNHEYMSWYRQDPGLGLRQIYYSMNVEVTDKGDVPEGYKVSRKEKRNFPLILESPSPNQTSLYFCASRTGGREKLFFGSGTQLSVL.

This clonotype was counted between two and nine times. The V gene is TRBV18, the J gene TRBJ2-3; D unresolved. Germline CDR1 is KGHSH and CDR2 is LQKENI. Trimming took off 1 base at V and 2 bases at J, with 4 bases between the two ends. This CDR3 comprises 13 residues. Here the CDR3 reads CASSPRLTDTQYF. CDR3 nucleotides: TGTGCCAGCTCACCACGTCTCACAGATACGCAGTATTTT.

V is TRBV9 and J is TRBJ2-1; D gene ambiguous. Trimming cost V 4 bases and J 2 bases, with 10 bases left between them. Germline CDR1 and CDR2: SGDLS and YYNGEE. The CDR3 runs 14 residues. The CDR3 DNA is TGTGCCAGCAGCATGGGGTACCCCTACAATGAGCAGTTCTTC. This sequence encodes CASSMGYPYNEQFF. The full variable domain, its missing parts supplied by reference TRBV9 and TRBJ2-1, is DSGVTQTPKHLITATGQRVTLRCSPRSGDLSVYWYQQSLDQGLQFLIQYYNGEERAKGNILERFSAQQFPDLHSELNLSSLELGDSALYFCASSMGYPYNEQFFGPGTRLTVL.

This clonotype was seen many times. The J gene is TRBJ1-5, the V gene TRBV9; D might be TRBD1 (5 bases). V lost 2 bases and J 6 bases, leaving 9 bases between the germline ends. The CDR3 spans 13 residues. Germline V gives CDR1 SGDLS, CDR2 YYNGEE. CDR3 protein: CASSVHTGQPQHF. In DNA, the CDR3 is TGTGCCAGCAGCGTCCATACAGGTCAGCCCCAGCATTTT.

Many counts were recorded for this clonotype. The chain joins TRBV14 to TRBJ2-6, with TRBD1 as a possible D gene (5 bases). There are 17 residues in the CDR3. Trimming took off 3 bases at V and 3 bases at J, with 15 bases between the two ends. Per germline, CDR1 SGHDN and CDR2 FVKESK. The CDR3 reads CASSHVWTSGGANVLTF. The DNA for the CDR3 is TGTGCCAGCAGCCACGTATGGACATCTGGTGGGGCCAACGTCCTGACTTTC.

The gene calls are TRBV9 and TRBJ2-1, with 8 bases that match TRBD1. The CDR3 totals 14 residues. Germline-derived CDR1 and CDR2 are SGDLS and YYNGEE. J lost 9 bases, V lost 3 bases, and 8 bases had no gene match. The chain's CDR3 is CASSGGQGFSEQFF. DNA for the CDR3: TGTGCCAGCAGCGGCGGACAGGGTTTCAGTGAGCAGTTCTTC.